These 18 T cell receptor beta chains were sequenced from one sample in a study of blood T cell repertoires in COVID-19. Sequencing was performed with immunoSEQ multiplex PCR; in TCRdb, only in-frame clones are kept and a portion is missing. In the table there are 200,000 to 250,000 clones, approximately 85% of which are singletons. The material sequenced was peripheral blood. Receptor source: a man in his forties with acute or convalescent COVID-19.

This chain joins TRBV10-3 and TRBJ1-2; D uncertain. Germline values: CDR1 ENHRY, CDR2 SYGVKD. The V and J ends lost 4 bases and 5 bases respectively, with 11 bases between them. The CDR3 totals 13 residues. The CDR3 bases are TGTGCCATCAGTGTTTTAGCCTCTTATGGCTACACCTTC. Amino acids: CAISVLASYGYTF.

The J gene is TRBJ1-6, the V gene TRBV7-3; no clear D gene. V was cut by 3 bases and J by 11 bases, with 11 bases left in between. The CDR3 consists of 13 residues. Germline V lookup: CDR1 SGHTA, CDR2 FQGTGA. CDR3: CASSFSGYTPLHF. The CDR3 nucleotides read TGTGCCAGCAGCTTCTCAGGTTATACACCCCTCCACTTT.

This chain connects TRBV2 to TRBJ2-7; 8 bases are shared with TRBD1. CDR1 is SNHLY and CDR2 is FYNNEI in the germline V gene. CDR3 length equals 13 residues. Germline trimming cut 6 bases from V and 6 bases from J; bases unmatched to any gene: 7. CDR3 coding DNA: TGTGCCAGCAGAGTGGACAGGGACCGCGAGCAGTACTTC. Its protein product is CASRVDRDREQYF. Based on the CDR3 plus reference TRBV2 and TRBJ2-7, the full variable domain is EPEVTQTPSHQVTQMGQEVILRCVPISNHLYFYWYRQILGQKVEFLVSFYNNEISEKSEIFDDQFSVERPDGSNFTLKIRSTKLEDSAMYFCASRVDRDREQYFGPGTRLTVT.

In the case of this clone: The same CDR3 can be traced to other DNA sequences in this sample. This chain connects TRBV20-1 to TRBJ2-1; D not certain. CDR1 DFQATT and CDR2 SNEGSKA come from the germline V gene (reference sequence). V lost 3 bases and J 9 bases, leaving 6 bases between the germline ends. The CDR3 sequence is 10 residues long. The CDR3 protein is CSARAPEQFF. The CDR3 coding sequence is TGCAGTGCTAGGGCTCCTGAGCAGTTCTTC.

CDR3 sequence reads: CASSFSRSNTEAFF. For the CDR3, the DNA is TGTGCCAGCAGCTTTTCGAGGTCGAACACTGAAGCTTTCTTT. This chain connects TRBV11-2 to TRBJ1-1; no reliable D call. Germline V CDR1 and CDR2: SGHAT, FQNNGV. The V and J ends lost 3 bases and 1 base respectively, with 9 bases between them. The CDR3 totals 14 residues.

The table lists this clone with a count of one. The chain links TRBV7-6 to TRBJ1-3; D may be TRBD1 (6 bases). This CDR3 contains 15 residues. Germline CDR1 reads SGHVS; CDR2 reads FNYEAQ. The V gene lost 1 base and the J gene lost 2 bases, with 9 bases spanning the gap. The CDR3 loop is CASSLEDRTGNTIYF. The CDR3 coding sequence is TGTGCCAGCAGCTTAGAAGACAGGACTGGAAACACCATATATTTT.

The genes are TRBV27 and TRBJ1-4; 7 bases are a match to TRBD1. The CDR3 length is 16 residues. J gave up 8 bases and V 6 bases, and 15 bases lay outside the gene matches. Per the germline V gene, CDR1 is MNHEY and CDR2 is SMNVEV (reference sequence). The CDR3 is CASRYTLGQRREKLFF. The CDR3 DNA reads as TGTGCCAGCAGGTACACCCTGGGACAGAGGAGGGAAAAACTGTTTTTT.

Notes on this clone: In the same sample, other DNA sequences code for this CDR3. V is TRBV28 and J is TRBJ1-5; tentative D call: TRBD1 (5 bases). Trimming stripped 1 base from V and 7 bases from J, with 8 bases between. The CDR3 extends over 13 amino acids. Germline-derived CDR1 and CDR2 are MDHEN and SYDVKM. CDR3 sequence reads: CASSLSGNQPQHF. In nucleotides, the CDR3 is TGTGCCAGCAGTTTATCAGGGAACCAGCCCCAGCATTTT.

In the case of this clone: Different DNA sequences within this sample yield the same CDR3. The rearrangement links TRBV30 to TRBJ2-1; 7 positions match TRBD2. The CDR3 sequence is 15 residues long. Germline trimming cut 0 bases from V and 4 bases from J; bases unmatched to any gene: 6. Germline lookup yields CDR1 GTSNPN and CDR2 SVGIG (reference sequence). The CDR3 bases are TGTGCCTGGAGTGTACGTCGCGGGGGTTACAATGAGCAGTTCTTC. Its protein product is CAWSVRRGGYNEQFF.

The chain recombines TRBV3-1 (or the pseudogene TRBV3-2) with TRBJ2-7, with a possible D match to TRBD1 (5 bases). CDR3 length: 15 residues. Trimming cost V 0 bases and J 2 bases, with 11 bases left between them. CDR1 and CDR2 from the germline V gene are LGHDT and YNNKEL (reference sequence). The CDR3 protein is CASSQDLQGTYEQYF. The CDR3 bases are TGTGCCAGCAGCCAAGATTTGCAGGGCACCTACGAGCAGTACTTC.

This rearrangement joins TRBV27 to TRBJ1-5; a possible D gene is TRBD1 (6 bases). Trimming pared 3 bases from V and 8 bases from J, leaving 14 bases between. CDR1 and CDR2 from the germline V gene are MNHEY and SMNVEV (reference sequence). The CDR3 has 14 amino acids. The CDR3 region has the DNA TGTGCCAGCAGTTTCCGGACAGCCTTGGAGCCCCAGCATTTT. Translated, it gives CASSFRTALEPQHF.

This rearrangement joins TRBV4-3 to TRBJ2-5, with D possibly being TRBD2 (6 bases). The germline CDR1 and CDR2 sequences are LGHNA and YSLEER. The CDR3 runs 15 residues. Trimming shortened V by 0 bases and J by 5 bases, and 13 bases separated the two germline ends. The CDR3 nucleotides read TGCGCCAGCAGCCAAGATCGAGGAGGGTCGGAGACCCAGTACTTC. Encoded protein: CASSQDRGGSETQYF.

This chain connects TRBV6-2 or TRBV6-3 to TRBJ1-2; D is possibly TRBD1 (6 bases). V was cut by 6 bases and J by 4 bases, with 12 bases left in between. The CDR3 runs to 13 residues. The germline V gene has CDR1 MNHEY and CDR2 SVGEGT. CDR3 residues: CASSPTGTYGYTF. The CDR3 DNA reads TGTGCCAGCAGCCCAACAGGGACCTATGGCTACACCTTC.

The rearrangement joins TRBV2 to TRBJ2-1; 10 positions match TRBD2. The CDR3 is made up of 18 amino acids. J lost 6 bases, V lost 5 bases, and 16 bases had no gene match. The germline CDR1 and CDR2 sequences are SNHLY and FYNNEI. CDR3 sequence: CASSTLASGGNPSNEQFF. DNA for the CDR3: TGTGCCAGCAGTACGCTGGCTAGCGGGGGCAACCCTTCCAATGAGCAGTTCTTC. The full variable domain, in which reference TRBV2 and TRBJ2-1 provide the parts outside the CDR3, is EPEVTQTPSHQVTQMGQEVILRCVPISNHLYFYWYRQILGQKVEFLVSFYNNEISEKSEIFDDQFSVERPDGSNFTLKIRSTKLEDSAMYFCASSTLASGGNPSNEQFFGPGTRLTVL.

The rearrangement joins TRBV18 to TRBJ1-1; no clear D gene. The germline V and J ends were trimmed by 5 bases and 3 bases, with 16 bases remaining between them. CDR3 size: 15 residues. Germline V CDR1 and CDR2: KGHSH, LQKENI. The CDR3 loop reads CASSSYRGGHTEAFF. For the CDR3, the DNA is TGTGCCAGCTCAAGTTATCGGGGAGGGCACACTGAAGCTTTCTTT.

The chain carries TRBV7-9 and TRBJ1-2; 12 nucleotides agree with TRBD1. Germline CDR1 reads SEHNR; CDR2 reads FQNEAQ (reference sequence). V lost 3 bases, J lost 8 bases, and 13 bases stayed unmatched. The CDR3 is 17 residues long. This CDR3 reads CASSFLRGTGGASGYTF. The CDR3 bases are TGTGCCAGCAGCTTCCTCAGGGGGACAGGGGGCGCGTCCGGCTACACCTTC. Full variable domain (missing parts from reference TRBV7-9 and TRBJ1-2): DTGVSQNPRHKITKRGQNVTFRCDPISEHNRLYWYRQTLGQGPEFLTYFQNEAQLEKSRLLSDRFSAERPKGSFSTLEIQRTEQGDSAMYLCASSFLRGTGGASGYTFGSGTRLTVV.

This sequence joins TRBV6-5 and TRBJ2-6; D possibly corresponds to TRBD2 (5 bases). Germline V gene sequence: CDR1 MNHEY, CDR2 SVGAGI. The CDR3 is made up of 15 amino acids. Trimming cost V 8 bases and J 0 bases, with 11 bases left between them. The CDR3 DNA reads TGTGCCAGCTACTCGGGGTCCTCTGGGGCCAACGTCCTGACTTTC. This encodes CASYSGSSGANVLTF.

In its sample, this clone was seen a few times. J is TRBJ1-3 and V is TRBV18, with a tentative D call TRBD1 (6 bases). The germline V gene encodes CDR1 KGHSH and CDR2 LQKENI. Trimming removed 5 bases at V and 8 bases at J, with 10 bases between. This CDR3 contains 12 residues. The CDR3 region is CASSDKGDTIYF. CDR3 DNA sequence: TGTGCCAGCTCAGATAAGGGGGACACCATATATTTT.